This T cell receptor (beta chain) was observed in a study of blood T cells in healthy people across ages. PCR was performed a second time for about 7 to 12 cycles using a sample-barcoded 5' primer and a J-beta primer mix. TCRdb analysed the 5' RACE reads with MiXCR anew, one entry per CDR3 protein. The sample records roughly 700,000 distinct CDR3 sequences, roughly 50% being singletons. Trimming shortened V by 2 bases and J by 5 bases, and 11 bases separated the two germline ends. The CDR3 length is 14 residues. Germline V gene lookup returns CDR1 KGHDR and CDR2 SFDVKD. V usage is TRBV24-1 and J usage is TRBJ2-5; unclear D gene. The sequence was obtained from a woman aged 55-70 years in good health. The source material was blood. The CDR3 loop reads CATSDSGVGETQYF. For the CDR3, the DNA is TGTGCCACCAGTGATTCCGGAGTCGGTGAGACCCAGTACTTC.